The 2 T cell receptor beta chains below come from one sample, sequenced in a study of control samples from healthy donors and cancer patients. The protocol was immunoSEQ multiplex PCR, while the TCRdb copy is restricted to in-frame clones and leaves out a portion. The data hold roughly 59,000 clones, with more than 85% observed a single time. Sequenced material: PBMCs. These receptors all come from a man aged 35-49 years with colorectal cancer.

This chain connects TRBV19 to TRBJ1-5, with unresolved D. The CDR3 extends over 13 amino acids. V gave up 3 bases and J gave up 0 bases, with 3 bases separating them. Germline CDR1 LNHDA, CDR2 SQIVND (reference sequence). CDR3 nucleotide sequence: TGTGCCAGTAGTATTAGTAGCAATCAGCCCCAGCATTTT. Protein product: CASSISSNQPQHF. The variable domain in full, completed from reference TRBV19 and TRBJ1-5, reads DGGITQSPKYLFRKEGQNVTLSCEQNLNHDAMYWYRQDPGQGLRLIYYSQIVNDFQKGDIAEGYSVSREKKESFPLTVTSAQKNPTAFYLCASSISSNQPQHFGDGTRLSIL.

The V call is TRBV6-5, the J call TRBJ1-6; D not resolved. The length of the CDR3 is 15 residues. Germline V gives CDR1 MNHEY, CDR2 SVGAGI. V was pared by 2 bases and J by 0 bases, with 5 bases between. The CDR3 bases are TGTGCCAGCAGTTACGGCGCCTCCTATAATTCACCCCTCCACTTT. The encoded protein is CASSYGASYNSPLHF.